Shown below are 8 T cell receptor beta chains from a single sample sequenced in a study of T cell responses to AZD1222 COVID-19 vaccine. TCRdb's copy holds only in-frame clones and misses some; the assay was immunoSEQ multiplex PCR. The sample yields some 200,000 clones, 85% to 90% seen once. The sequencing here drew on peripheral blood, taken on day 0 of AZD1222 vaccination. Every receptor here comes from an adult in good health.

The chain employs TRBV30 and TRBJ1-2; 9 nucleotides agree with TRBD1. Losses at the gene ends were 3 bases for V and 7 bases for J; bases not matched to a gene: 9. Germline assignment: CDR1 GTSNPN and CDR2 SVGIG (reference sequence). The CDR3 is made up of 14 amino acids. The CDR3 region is CAWSAGTGISGYTF. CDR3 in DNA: TGTGCCTGGAGCGCCGGGACAGGGATTAGTGGCTACACCTTC.

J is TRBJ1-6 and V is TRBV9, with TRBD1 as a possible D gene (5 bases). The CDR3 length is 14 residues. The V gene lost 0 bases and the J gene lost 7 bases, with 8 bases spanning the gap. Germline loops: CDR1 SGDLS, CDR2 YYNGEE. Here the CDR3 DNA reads TGTGCCAGCAGCGTAGCGGGGCGAAATTCACCCCTCCACTTT. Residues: CASSVAGRNSPLHF.

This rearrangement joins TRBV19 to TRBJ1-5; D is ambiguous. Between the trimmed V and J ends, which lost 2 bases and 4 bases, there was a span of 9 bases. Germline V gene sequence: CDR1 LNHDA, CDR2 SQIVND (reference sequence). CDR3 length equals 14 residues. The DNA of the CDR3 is TGTGCCAGTAGTATACTCCAACTTAATCAGCCCCAGCATTTT. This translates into CASSILQLNQPQHF. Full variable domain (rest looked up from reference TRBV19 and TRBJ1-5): DGGITQSPKYLFRKEGQNVTLSCEQNLNHDAMYWYRQDPGQGLRLIYYSQIVNDFQKGDIAEGYSVSREKKESFPLTVTSAQKNPTAFYLCASSILQLNQPQHFGDGTRLSIL.

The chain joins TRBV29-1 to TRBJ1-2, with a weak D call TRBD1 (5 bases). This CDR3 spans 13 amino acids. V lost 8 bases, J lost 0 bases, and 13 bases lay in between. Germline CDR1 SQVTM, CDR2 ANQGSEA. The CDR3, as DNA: TGCAGCTTCAGTGGGGGGGCTAACTATGGCTACACCTTC. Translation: CSFSGGANYGYTF.

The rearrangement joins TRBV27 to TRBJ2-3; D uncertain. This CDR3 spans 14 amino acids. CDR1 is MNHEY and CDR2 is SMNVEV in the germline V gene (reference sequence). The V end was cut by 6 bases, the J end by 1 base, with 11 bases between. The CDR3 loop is CASRPSPRTDTQYF. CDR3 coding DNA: TGTGCCAGCAGACCTTCTCCCCGCACAGATACGCAGTATTTT.

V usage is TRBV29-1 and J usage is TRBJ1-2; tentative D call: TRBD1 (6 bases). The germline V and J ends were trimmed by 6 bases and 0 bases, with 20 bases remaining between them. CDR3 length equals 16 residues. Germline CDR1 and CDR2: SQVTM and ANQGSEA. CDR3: CSVSGQLNPANYGYTF. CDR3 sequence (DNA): TGCAGCGTAAGCGGACAGTTGAATCCAGCTAACTATGGCTACACCTTC.

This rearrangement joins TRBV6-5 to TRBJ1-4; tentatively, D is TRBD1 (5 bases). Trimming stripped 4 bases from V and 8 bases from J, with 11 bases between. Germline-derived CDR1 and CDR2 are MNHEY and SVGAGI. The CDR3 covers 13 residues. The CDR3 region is CASSSRDGEKLFF. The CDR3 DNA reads TGTGCCAGCAGTTCCAGGGACGGGGAAAAACTGTTTTTT.

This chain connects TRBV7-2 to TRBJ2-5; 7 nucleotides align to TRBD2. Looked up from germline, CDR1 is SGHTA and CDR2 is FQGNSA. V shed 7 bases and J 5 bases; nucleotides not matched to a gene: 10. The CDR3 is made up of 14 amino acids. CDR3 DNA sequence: TGTGCCAGCACCCTGGGGCTAGCGGTTGAGACCCAGTACTTC. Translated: CASTLGLAVETQYF.